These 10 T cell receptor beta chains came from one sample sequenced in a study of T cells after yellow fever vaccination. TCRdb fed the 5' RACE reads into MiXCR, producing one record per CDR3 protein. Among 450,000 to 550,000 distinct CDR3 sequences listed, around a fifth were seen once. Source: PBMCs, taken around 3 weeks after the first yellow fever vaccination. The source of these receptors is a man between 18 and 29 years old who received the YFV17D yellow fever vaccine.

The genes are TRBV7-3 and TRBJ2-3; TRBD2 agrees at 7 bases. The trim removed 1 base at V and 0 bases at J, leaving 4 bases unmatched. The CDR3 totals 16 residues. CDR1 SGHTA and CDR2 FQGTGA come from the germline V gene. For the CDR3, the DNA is TGTGCCAGCAGCTTAAAGGGGAGGGCGAGCACAGATACGCAGTATTTT. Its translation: CASSLKGRASTDTQYF.

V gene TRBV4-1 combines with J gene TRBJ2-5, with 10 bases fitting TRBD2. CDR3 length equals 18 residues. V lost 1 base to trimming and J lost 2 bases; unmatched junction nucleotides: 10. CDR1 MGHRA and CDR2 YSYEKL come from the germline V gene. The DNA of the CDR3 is TGCGCCAGCAGCCAAGGCCGGATTAGCGGGGGGTCACAAGAGACCCAGTACTTC. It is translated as CASSQGRISGGSQETQYF.

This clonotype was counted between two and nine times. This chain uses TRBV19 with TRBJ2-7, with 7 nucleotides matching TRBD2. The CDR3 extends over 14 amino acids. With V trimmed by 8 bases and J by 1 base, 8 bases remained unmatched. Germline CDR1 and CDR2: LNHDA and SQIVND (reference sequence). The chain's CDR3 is CASASGAASYEQYF. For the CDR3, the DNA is TGTGCCAGTGCCAGCGGGGCTGCTTCCTACGAGCAGTACTTC. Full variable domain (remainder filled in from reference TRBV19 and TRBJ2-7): DGGITQSPKYLFRKEGQNVTLSCEQNLNHDAMYWYRQDPGQGLRLIYYSQIVNDFQKGDIAEGYSVSREKKESFPLTVTSAQKNPTAFYLCASASGAASYEQYFGPGTRLTVT.

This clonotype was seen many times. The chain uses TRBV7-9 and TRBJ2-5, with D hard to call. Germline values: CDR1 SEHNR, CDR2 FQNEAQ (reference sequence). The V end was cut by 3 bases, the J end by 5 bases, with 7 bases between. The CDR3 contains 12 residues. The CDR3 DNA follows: TGTGCCAGCAGCTTGGTGGGGGAGACCCAGTACTTC. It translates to CASSLVGETQYF.

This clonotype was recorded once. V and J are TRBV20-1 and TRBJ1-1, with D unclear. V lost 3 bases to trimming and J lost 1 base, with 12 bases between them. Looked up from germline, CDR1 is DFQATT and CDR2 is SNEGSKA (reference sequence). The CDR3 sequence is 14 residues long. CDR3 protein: CSASPPTSNTEAFF. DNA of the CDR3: TGCAGTGCTAGCCCCCCCACCTCGAACACTGAAGCTTTCTTT.

The CDR3 reads CASSRDKSYEQYV. DNA of the CDR3: TGTGCCAGCTCCCGGGACAAGTCCTACGAGCAGTACGTC. The gene calls are TRBV6-2 or TRBV6-3 and TRBJ2-7; the D gene is possibly TRBD1 (6 bases). This CDR3 contains 13 residues. V was clipped by 8 bases and J by 1 base, with 12 bases between them. Germline lookup yields CDR1 MNHEY and CDR2 SVGEGT.

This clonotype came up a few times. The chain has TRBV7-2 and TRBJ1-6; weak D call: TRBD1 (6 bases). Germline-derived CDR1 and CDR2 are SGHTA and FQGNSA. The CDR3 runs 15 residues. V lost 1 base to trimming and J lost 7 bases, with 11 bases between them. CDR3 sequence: CASSLVGGGNSPLHF. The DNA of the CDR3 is TGTGCCAGCAGCTTAGTCGGGGGCGGGAATTCACCCCTCCACTTT.

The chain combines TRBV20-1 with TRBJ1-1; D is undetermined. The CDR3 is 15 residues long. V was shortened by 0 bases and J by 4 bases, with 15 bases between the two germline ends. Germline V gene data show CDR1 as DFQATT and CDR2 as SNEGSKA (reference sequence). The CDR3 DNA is TGCAGTGCTAGAGACCTCTTAAAGTCGGGCACTGAAGCTTTCTTT. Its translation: CSARDLLKSGTEAFF.

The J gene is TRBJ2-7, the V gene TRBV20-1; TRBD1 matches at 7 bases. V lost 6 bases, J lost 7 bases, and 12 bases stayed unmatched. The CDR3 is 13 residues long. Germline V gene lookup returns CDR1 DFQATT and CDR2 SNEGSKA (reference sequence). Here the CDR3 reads CSATRQGAEEQYV. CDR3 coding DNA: TGCAGTGCCACGCGACAGGGCGCGGAGGAGCAGTACGTC.

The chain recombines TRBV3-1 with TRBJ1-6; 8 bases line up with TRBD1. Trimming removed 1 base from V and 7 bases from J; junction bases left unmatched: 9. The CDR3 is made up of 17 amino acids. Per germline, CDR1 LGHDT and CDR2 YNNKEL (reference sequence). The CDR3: CASSQASGTGGNSPLHF. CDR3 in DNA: TGTGCCAGCAGCCAAGCGTCTGGGACAGGTGGCAATTCACCCCTCCACTTT.